These T cell receptor beta chains were read from a single sample in a study of OX40 agonist ivuxolimab in advanced cancers. Generated by immunoSEQ multiplex PCR, the TCRdb table keeps only in-frame clones and is missing some. The repertoire includes 84,000 or so clones, 94% of them detected once, and about 11% sits in the top ten. The sequencing used CD4+ or CD8+ T cells sorted from blood, collected in a trial of the OX40 agonist ivuxolimab. The receptors derive from an adult with an advanced solid tumor such as melanoma, head and neck, liver or kidney cancer. CDR3s include the opening cysteine and the closing phenylalanine or tryptophan. A D gene is named only where the DNA matches it firmly.

TRBD2	TRBV9	TRBJ2-1	CASSVGGGSSYNEQFF
NA	TRBV21-1	TRBJ1-4	CAKQGSTNEKLFF
NA	TRBV6-1	TRBJ1-1	CASSPGQNTEAFF
NA	TRBV27	TRBJ2-3	CASSGRRGEGADTQYF
NA	TRBV6-4	TRBJ2-7	CASNVSSYEQYF
TRBD1	TRBV27	TRBJ1-6	CASSLGDRANSPLHF
NA	TRBV21-1	TRBJ1-2	CASELGPRPF
TRBD2	TRBV29-1	TRBJ2-1	CSVEELAGGEFEQFF
NA	TRBV6-4	TRBJ2-1	CASRHRGSGSNEQFF
NA	TRBV7-9	TRBJ1-2	CASSPPDTYYGYTF
TRBD1	TRBV11-2	TRBJ1-5	CASSFDRGSNQPQHF
TRBD1	TRBV7-8	TRBJ2-7	CASSLGLGTGDEQYF
TRBD2	TRBV7-2	TRBJ2-7	CASSFAGTSGISYEQYF
TRBD1	TRBV6-5	TRBJ1-2	CASSYRQGSDGYTF
NA	TRBV5-1	TRBJ1-5	CASRYYQPRHF
NA	TRBV19	TRBJ1-2	CASMGREGYGYTF
NA	TRBV6-6	TRBJ2-2	CASALGGLGELFF
NA	TRBV7-9	TRBJ2-7	CASRLGYREQYF
NA	TRBV4-3	TRBJ1-5	CASSQDLGWSNQPQHF
NA	TRBV13	TRBJ2-3	CASSTPDSAGDTQYF
NA	TRBV4-3	TRBJ2-7	CASSQDWGASYEQYF
TRBD2	TRBV6-4	TRBJ2-2	CASRVPPGLAGKSTGELFF
NA	TRBV5-8	TRBJ2-3	CASSWRQTDTQYF
TRBD1	TRBV9	TRBJ2-2	CASSVVDRGTGELFF
TRBD1	TRBV11-2	TRBJ1-2	CASSSSGTGDYGYTF
NA	TRBV7-6	TRBJ2-1	CASSFLGHPNEQFF
TRBD2	TRBV27	TRBJ2-7	CASSSGLAGDLQYF
TRBD2	TRBV27	TRBJ2-7	CASRTSGAYEQYF
NA	TRBV6-4	TRBJ1-1	CASKRRSGNTEAFF
NA	TRBV7-2	TRBJ2-3	CASSVTVTGSDTQYF
TRBD2	TRBV5-5	TRBJ2-3	CASSSLAGADTQYF
NA	TRBV27	TRBJ2-2	CASSSTGSRELFF